This T cell receptor beta chain was obtained from a study of blood T cell repertoires in COVID-19. Study context: Whether acute or convalescent, the COVID-19 samples came from the United States, Italy and Spain. Sources were T cells, B-cell-depleted T cells, or PBMCs; the material itself was cDNA or gDNA.

Seattle participants joined during active infection and were tracked over time. CDR3 length: 12 amino acids. Germline CDR1 is ENHRY and CDR2 is SYGVKD. The germline V and J ends were trimmed by 11 bases and 5 bases, with 16 bases remaining between them. Per the authors' pipeline: Amplifying reference gene primers gave estimates of nucleated cell counts. Clones were sequenced by immunoSEQ multiplex PCR, and TCRdb holds only the in-frame ones, with some missing. V, J and clone size are taken as reported in that table, and D and trimming were inferred from the DNA itself. In the table there are a few hundred thousand clones, around 90% of which are singletons.

The clonotype was recovered from a woman aged 45 to 65 with COVID-19, enrolled during active disease. The chain links TRBV10-3 to TRBJ2-7; D remains ambiguous. Sequencing used peripheral blood. This CDR3 reads CAVSLGVHEQYF. The CDR3 coding sequence is TGTGCCGTGTCGTTAGGAGTCCACGAGCAGTACTTC.